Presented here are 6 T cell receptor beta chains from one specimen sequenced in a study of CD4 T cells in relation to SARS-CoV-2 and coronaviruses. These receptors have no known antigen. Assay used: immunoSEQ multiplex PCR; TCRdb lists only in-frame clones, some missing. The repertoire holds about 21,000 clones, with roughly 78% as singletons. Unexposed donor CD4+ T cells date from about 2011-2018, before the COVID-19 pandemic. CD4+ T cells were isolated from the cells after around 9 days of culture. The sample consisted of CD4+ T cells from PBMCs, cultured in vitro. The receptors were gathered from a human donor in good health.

CDR3 nucleotide sequence: TGTGCCACCTTGACAGGGCCCTCCCCTCTGAGTGGGCAGTACTTC. Protein: CATLTGPSPLSGQYF. The rearrangement uses TRBV6-5 and TRBJ2-7; 7 nucleotides match TRBD1. This CDR3 spans 15 amino acids. V shed 10 bases and J 9 bases; nucleotides not matched to a gene: 21. From germline, CDR1 is MNHEY and CDR2 SVGAGI.

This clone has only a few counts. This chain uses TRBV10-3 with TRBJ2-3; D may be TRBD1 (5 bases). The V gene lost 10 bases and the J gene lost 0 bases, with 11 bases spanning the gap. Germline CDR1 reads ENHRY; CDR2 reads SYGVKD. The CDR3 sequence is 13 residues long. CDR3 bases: TGTGCCACGGTGGGGCGAAGCACAGATACGCAGTATTTT. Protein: CATVGRSTDTQYF.

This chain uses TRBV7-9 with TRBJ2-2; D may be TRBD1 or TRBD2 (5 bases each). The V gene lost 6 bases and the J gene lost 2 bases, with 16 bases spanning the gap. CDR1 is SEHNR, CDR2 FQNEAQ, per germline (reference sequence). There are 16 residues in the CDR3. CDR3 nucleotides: TGTGCCAGCAGAAATACCGGGACCGCTAACACCGGGGAGCTGTTTTTT. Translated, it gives CASRNTGTANTGELFF.

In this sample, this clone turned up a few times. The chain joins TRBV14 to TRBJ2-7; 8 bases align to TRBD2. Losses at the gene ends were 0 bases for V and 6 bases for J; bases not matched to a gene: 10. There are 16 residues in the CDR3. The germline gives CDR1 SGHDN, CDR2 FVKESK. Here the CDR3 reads CASSQDNAAGEGEQYF. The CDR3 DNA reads TGTGCCAGCAGCCAAGATAATGCAGCGGGAGAAGGCGAGCAGTACTTC.

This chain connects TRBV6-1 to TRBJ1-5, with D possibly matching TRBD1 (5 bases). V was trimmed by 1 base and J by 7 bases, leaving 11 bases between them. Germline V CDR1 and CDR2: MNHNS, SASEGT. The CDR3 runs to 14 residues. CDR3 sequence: CASSEDGGWQPQHF. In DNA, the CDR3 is TGTGCCAGCAGTGAAGACGGGGGTTGGCAGCCCCAGCATTTT.

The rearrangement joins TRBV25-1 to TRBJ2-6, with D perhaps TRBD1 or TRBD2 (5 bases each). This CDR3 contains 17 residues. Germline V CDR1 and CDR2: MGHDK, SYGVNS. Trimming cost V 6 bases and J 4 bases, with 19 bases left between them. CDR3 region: CASSPGRMTKGANVLTF. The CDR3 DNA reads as TGTGCCAGCAGCCCGGGACGTATGACGAAAGGGGCCAACGTCCTGACTTTC.